The 18 T cell receptor beta chains listed next were all sequenced from one sample in a study of shared clonotypes between healthy human individuals (dated by TCRdb to 2018 to 2020). The library was generated by the immunoSEQ multiplex PCR assay. TCRdb limited this immuneACCESS table to in-frame rearrangements with V and J called. A share of clones is missing; checked studies link under half to unresolved V genes, and the rest is unexplained. In this sample the table shows approximately 980,000 clones, approximately 76% of which occur a single time. The top ten constitute approximately 1.5% of the sample. Sample: memory CD4+ T cells sorted from blood. In light of the paper, this sample's cell subset or site label describes: CD45RA-negative fraction. These receptors were obtained from a man aged 18 to 29 in good health.

A few counts support this clone. This sequence joins TRBV5-4 and TRBJ2-3; TRBD2 aligns across 8 bases. This CDR3 is built from 15 residues. Germline V gene data show CDR1 as SGHNT and CDR2 as YYREEE (reference sequence). Trimming at V came to 1 base and at J to 6 bases, leaving 7 bases not matched to a gene. The CDR3 DNA follows: TGTGCCAGCAGCTTGCGGAGCGGGAGCTCTGATACGCAGTATTTT. This encodes CASSLRSGSSDTQYF.

This chain links TRBV7-2 with TRBJ2-3; 7 nucleotides agree with TRBD2. The germline CDR1 and CDR2 sequences are SGHTA and FQGNSA. The CDR3 consists of 16 residues. Trimming cost V 7 bases and J 9 bases; bases outside gene matches: 19. This CDR3 reads CASIPVGREAVGTQYF. CDR3 bases: TGTGCCAGCATTCCCGTTGGCCGGGAGGCCGTCGGGACGCAGTATTTT.

This clone was seen once. The gene calls are TRBV5-4 and TRBJ2-3; 7 bases match TRBD2. Trimming cost V 1 base and J 5 bases; bases outside gene matches: 4. Germline V gene sequence: CDR1 SGHNT, CDR2 YYREEE (reference sequence). This CDR3 contains 14 residues. CDR3 loop: CASSLSGGGDTQYF. The CDR3 coding sequence is TGTGCCAGCAGCTTGTCGGGCGGGGGAGATACGCAGTATTTT.

This chain uses TRBV19 with TRBJ2-7; D is perhaps TRBD2 (5 bases). CDR3 length: 13 residues. The germline CDR1 and CDR2 sequences are LNHDA and SQIVND (reference sequence). The ends were cut back, 0 bases at V and 8 bases at J, with 11 bases in the middle. As DNA, the CDR3 is TGTGCCAGTAGTATAGAAGAGGGTTCGAAGCAGTACTTC. Translation gives CASSIEEGSKQYF.

The chain couples TRBV7-2 to TRBJ2-7; the match to TRBD2 covers 13 bases. Trimming cost V 4 bases and J 4 bases; bases outside gene matches: 16. Germline CDR1 SGHTA, CDR2 FQGNSA. The CDR3 totals 19 residues. This chain's CDR3 is CASSSPQLAGGFRRYEQYF. The CDR3 DNA sequence: TGTGCCAGCAGCTCCCCTCAACTAGCGGGAGGGTTTAGGAGGTACGAGCAGTACTTC.

V gene TRBV6-1 combines with J gene TRBJ2-3, with D possibly TRBD2 on 6 matching bases. V was trimmed by 3 bases and J by 8 bases, leaving 15 bases between them. The CDR3 is 14 amino acids. Germline V gene data show CDR1 as MNHNS and CDR2 as SASEGT. The CDR3 DNA follows: TGTGCCAGCAGTGACAGGGTAGGGCGGGGTACGCAGTATTTT. It encodes CASSDRVGRGTQYF.

V gene TRBV6-6 combines with J gene TRBJ2-7; a possible D gene is TRBD1 (5 bases). The CDR3 loop spans 15 amino acids. V was shortened by 0 bases and J by 3 bases, with 12 bases between the two germline ends. Germline CDR1 and CDR2: MNHNY and SVGAGI (reference sequence). DNA for the CDR3: TGTGCCAGCAGTTACTCTCAGGGCGGATTCTACGAGCAGTACTTC. Amino acid sequence: CASSYSQGGFYEQYF.

Written as DNA, the CDR3 is TGTGCTAGTGGTCCCCCAGGGTTCTCCTACAATGAGCAGTTCTTC. Translated, it gives CASGPPGFSYNEQFF. V usage is TRBV12-5 and J usage is TRBJ2-1; tentatively, D is TRBD1 (5 bases). V was trimmed by 5 bases and J by 0 bases, leaving 11 bases between them. Per germline, CDR1 LGHNT and CDR2 FRNRAP. CDR3 length: 15 amino acids.

The chain uses TRBV27 and TRBJ2-7, with TRBD2 matching over 10 bases. Germline V lookup: CDR1 MNHEY, CDR2 SMNVEV (reference sequence). This CDR3 comprises 15 residues. Unmatched junction bases numbered 9, after V lost 2 bases and J lost 8 bases. CDR3 coding DNA: TGTGCCAGCAGTTTAAAGGGGGCTAGCGGGGGACAGCAGTACTTC. The encoded protein is CASSLKGASGGQQYF.

This chain links TRBV19 with TRBJ1-3; TRBD1 matches 8 bases. CDR3 length equals 16 residues. After removal of 5 bases from V and 4 bases from J, the junction contained 10 bases not matched to a gene. Per germline, CDR1 LNHDA and CDR2 SQIVND (reference sequence). The chain's CDR3 is CASSSYGTGSGNTIYF. The CDR3 DNA reads as TGTGCCAGTAGTTCGTATGGGACAGGTTCCGGAAACACCATATATTTT.

This chain connects TRBV4-1 to TRBJ2-7; TRBD2 agrees at 13 bases. The CDR3 has 17 residues. Germline V gene data show CDR1 as MGHRA and CDR2 as YSYEKL. V lost 0 bases and J lost 2; bases outside the gene matches: 4. The CDR3 reads CASSQEGLAGAAYEQYF. The CDR3 DNA follows: TGCGCCAGCAGCCAAGAAGGACTAGCGGGAGCGGCCTACGAGCAGTACTTC.

This clone was recorded a few times. The chain combines TRBV5-1 with TRBJ1-1; D unclear. The CDR3 has 14 amino acids. Trimming took 0 bases from V and 4 from J, leaving 10 bases between them. CDR1 is SGHRS and CDR2 is YFSETQ in the germline V gene. The CDR3 reads CASSLAGKGTEAFF. The CDR3 DNA is TGCGCCAGCAGCTTGGCGGGGAAGGGCACTGAAGCTTTCTTT.

The chain employs TRBV28 and TRBJ1-2; unclear D gene. Per the germline V gene, CDR1 is MDHEN and CDR2 is SYDVKM. V was shortened by 2 bases and J by 3 bases, with 4 bases between the two germline ends. The CDR3 has 12 residues. CDR3 nucleotide sequence: TGTGCCAGCAGTTTAAGTGACTATGGCTACACCTTC. This codes for CASSLSDYGYTF.

The J gene is TRBJ2-7, the V gene TRBV4-1; D is undetermined. The CDR3 covers 15 residues. Germline-derived CDR1 and CDR2 are MGHRA and YSYEKL. V lost 3 bases and J lost 4, with 16 bases in between. CDR3 region: CASSHDIGNFYEQYF. CDR3 nucleotides: TGCGCCAGCAGCCACGATATAGGCAATTTTTACGAGCAGTACTTC.

A word on this clone: Since a far larger clone is one base different, this is likely a read error. The J gene is TRBJ1-5, the V gene TRBV7-9, with no clear D. The CDR3 covers 13 residues. Per germline, CDR1 SEHNR and CDR2 FQNEAQ (reference sequence). V was pared by 1 base and J by 6 bases, with 7 bases between. The CDR3, as DNA: TGTGCCAGCAGCTTAGATGAGAGTCAGCCCCAGCATTTT. This gives the protein CASSLDESQPQHF. The whole variable domain, filled in from reference TRBV7-9 and TRBJ1-5, reads DTGVSQNPRHKITKRGQNVTFRCDPISEHNRLYWYRQTLGQGPEFLTYFQNEAQLEKSRLLSDRFSAERPKGSFSTLEIQRTEQGDSAMYLCASSLDESQPQHFGDGTRLSIL.

V gene TRBV7-6 combines with J gene TRBJ2-5; D is possibly TRBD1 (5 bases). Per germline, CDR1 SGHVS and CDR2 FNYEAQ. Trimming removed 1 base from V and 5 bases from J, with 14 bases in between. The CDR3 consists of 15 residues. The CDR3 region has the DNA TGTGCCAGCAGCTTAGACGGCAGGGTTGGGGAGACCCAGTACTTC. As protein: CASSLDGRVGETQYF.

The V and J genes are TRBV5-1 and TRBJ1-1, with TRBD1 matching over 9 bases. CDR3 length: 14 amino acids. With 4 bases clipped from V and 5 bases from J, the junction kept 6 bases outside the gene matches. CDR1 is SGHRS and CDR2 is YFSETQ in the germline V gene. CDR3 coding DNA: TGCGCCAGCAGCAAGACAGGGGGAGGGACTGAAGCTTTCTTT. This gives the protein CASSKTGGGTEAFF.

The table lists this clone with a few counts. The V gene is TRBV6-5, the J gene TRBJ2-5; 10 nucleotides line up with TRBD1. J gave up 10 bases and V 4 bases, and 3 bases lay outside the gene matches. Per the germline V gene, CDR1 is MNHEY and CDR2 is SVGAGI. The CDR3 has 12 residues. The CDR3 sequence: CASSFGQGVQYF. The CDR3 DNA reads TGTGCCAGCAGTTTCGGACAGGGGGTCCAGTACTTC.